The sequence of this T cell receptor beta chain was determined in a study of cytomegalovirus exposure and HLA in healthy donors. The assay was immunoSEQ multiplex PCR, and TCRdb's table has in-frame clones only and misses some. The sample lists a few hundred thousand clones, roughly 89% occurring once. Comment on this clone: The antigen is not known.

Germline CDR1 SNHLY, CDR2 FYNNEI. Unmatched junction bases numbered 3, after V lost 5 bases and J lost 3 bases. The CDR3 loop spans 13 amino acids. Study-wide results and caveats: In vitro data verified three CMV-associated chains as specific for CMV antigens. Reports credit the classifier with highly specific, highly sensitive diagnosis of cytomegalovirus status. According to a subsequent analysis, TCR clusters identified in the first cohort showed a tendency to co-occur across the 100 to 150 validation repertoires.

The chain combines TRBV2 with TRBJ2-7; TRBD2 matches 8 bases. The sample consisted of PBMCs. The clonotype comes from a woman younger than 30 in good health and CMV-seronegative. The CDR3 sequence: CASSPGLDYEQYF. CDR3 DNA sequence: TGTGCCAGCAGTCCGGGACTAGACTACGAGCAGTACTTC.